Only a few counts were recorded for the clone carrying this T cell receptor beta chain. Its antigen is not known. This sample was taken from a study of high-grade serous ovarian cancer treatment subgroups. Study information: Samples averaged approximately 13,000 reads and 6,900 or so unique TCR beta rearrangements.

Study-wide points: Without spatial data, bulk sequencing limits insight into HGSC tumor diversity. Same-patient tumor repertoires overlapped at roughly 0.095 to 0.85; different patients barely overlapped. Only CDR3 was analyzed; CDR1 and CDR2 were not.

Sequencing was performed with immunoSEQ multiplex PCR; in TCRdb, only in-frame clones are kept and a portion is missing. The repertoire holds about 16,000 clones, with approximately 71% as singletons. The tumor samples were collected prior to definitive surgery or chemotherapy. This CDR3 comprises 13 residues. V was pared by 8 bases and J by 1 base, with 5 bases of the junction left unmatched. CDR1 is LNHNV, CDR2 YYDKDF, per germline (reference sequence). The chain recombines TRBV15 with TRBJ2-7; 7 nucleotides align to TRBD1. Sequencing was performed on tumor tissue. The sequence came from a human donor with high-grade serous ovarian cancer. CDR3 region: CATLRDRSYEQYF. Here the CDR3 DNA reads TGTGCCACCCTCCGGGACAGATCCTACGAGCAGTACTTC.